In its sample, the clone carrying this T cell receptor (beta chain) was seen a few times. V lost 4 bases, J lost 7 bases, and 17 bases lay in between. The CDR3 contains 14 residues. The germline V gene has CDR1 SGHRS and CDR2 YFSETQ. A second PCR, run for roughly 7 to 11 cycles, used a sample-barcoded 5' primer plus a J-beta primer mix. TCRdb used MiXCR to reprocess the 5' RACE reads, holding one entry per CDR3 protein. The sample includes over 1,500,000 distinct CDR3 sequences, 35% to 50% of them seen just once. This entry belongs to a study of blood T cells in healthy people across ages. Sequenced material: blood. This clonotype was obtained from a human donor in good health. The J gene is TRBJ1-2, the V gene TRBV5-1; no reliable D call. Here the CDR3 reads CASSERGSESGYTF. The DNA for the CDR3 is TGCGCCAGCAGCGAGAGAGGGTCGGAAAGTGGCTACACCTTC. The full variable domain, with the rest looked up from reference TRBV5-1 and TRBJ1-2, is KAGVTQTPRYLIKTRGQQVTLSCSPISGHRSVSWYQQTPGQGLQFLFEYFSETQRNKGNFPGRFSGRQFSNSRSEMNVSTLELGDSALYLCASSERGSESGYTFGSGTRLTVV.